This section outlines one TCR beta chain sequence together with its context. This clonotype has only a few counts. Which antigen it targets is not known. No base quality information exists; no much larger clone differs at one position. The TCR beta CDR3 regions were amplified from the RNA transcripts. A first-round RT-PCR of the TCR CDR3 used the HTBI primer set with the Qiagen OneStep RT-PCR kit. A second multiplex PCR round built the libraries, followed by size selection and purification. The libraries were sequenced on an Illumina HiSeq2000 using paired-end 100 bp reads. On the study's bioinformatics: SOAPnuke was used to process the raw data, removing reads that contained adapters or uncalled bases, had a mean Phred below 15, or lacked an exact match to the constant primer or identifier. High-quality paired reads were merged using COPE v1.2.5, and each unique nucleotide sequence was defined as a clonotype. MiTCR v1.1 was used to align clonotypes to the IMGT TRBV, TRBD and TRBJ reference segments. The analysis was restricted to V-J combinations with a frequency above 0.0001, which together covered over 99% of the repertoires. A TCS score was defined as the ratio of F50 (clonal expansion) to E x V (chaos), with BLOSUM62-based TCRdist applied between CDR3 peptides within each V-J. Welch's t-statistics and random forest reduced roughly 540 V-J features to around 14, which were used in a naive Bayes classifier (R e1071). TCRdb applied fastp at Q25 and MiXCR to the public reads, then kept only in-frame beta chains. Identical CDR3 protein sequences are pooled into one entry, listed with their most common genes and DNA. The V and J calls reflect TCRdb's pipeline rather than the authors' work. The sample table shows 600,000 or so distinct CDR3 sequences, and approximately 15% are seen once. The ten largest clones take up roughly 7% of the sample.

As encoded in the germline V gene (reference sequence), CDR1 is SGHKS while CDR2 is YYEKEE. Trimming costs V 3 bases and J 6 bases, and their ends lie 15 bases apart. Counted from cysteine to phenylalanine, this CDR3 has 14 amino acids. Of the read, only the CDR3 DNA is kept; its 42 bases are in frame from base 1. This entry belongs to a study of T cells in Graves' hyperthyroidism and ophthalmopathy (dated by TCRdb to between 2018 and 2021). Study-wide context: Peripheral blood samples were taken at the time of initial diagnosis, prior to any treatment. To identify TCR V-J signatures that set the groups apart, the researchers used a discovery cohort of 100 patients, made up of approximately 43 with Graves' ophthalmopathy and 55 to 65 with stable Graves' hyperthyroidism. Whether ophthalmopathy could be predicted prospectively was tested in an independent validation cohort made up of 18 to 20 hyperthyroidism patients plus 17 patients who later progressed to ophthalmopathy. The approximately 100 discovery patients were divided at random into training and test sets in a 7:3 ratio. The study also compared thyroid tissue and blood T-cell repertoires from several Graves' hyperthyroidism patients. After sampling, hyperthyroidism patients received methimazole starting at 30 mg daily, and ophthalmopathy patients received high-dose intravenous methylprednisolone. According to the paper, TCR Vbeta CDR3 sequencing was carried out on over 130 peripheral blood samples, which came from 40 to 45 ophthalmopathy, about 75 hyperthyroidism and 17 progressor patients.

General study outcomes and caveats: A 13 V-J signature model separated ophthalmopathy from stable hyperthyroidism, with nearly 90% sensitivity and roughly 84% specificity in cross-validation and 80%/75% in testing. Most expanded thyroid clonotypes (frequency above 0.001) were also detected in blood, a finding suggesting that blood repertoires may reflect thyroid immune responses. In validation, the model predicted progression to ophthalmopathy with 55% to 71% sensitivity and about 73% specificity, a median of about 6 months before onset. No statistical method was used to set the sample size in advance, and investigators knew the group allocation.

Moderately to severely active disease, a Clinical Activity Score of at least 3, a NOSPECS grade of at least 4, and a duration under 3 months were present in ophthalmopathy patients. Exclusion was applied to patients with uncontrolled infections, other autoimmune diseases, pregnancy or lactation. Diagnoses were based on clinical symptoms, serum thyroxine and TRAb, thyroid ultrasound and orbital computed tomography. PBMCs were separated from 7.5 to 10 ml of fresh peripheral blood using Ficoll-Paque density gradient centrifugation. Total RNA was extracted using Trizol reagent, and RNA quality was assessed on an Agilent 2100 Bioanalyzer.

This clonotype originated in a woman between 18 and 30 years old with Graves' ophthalmopathy. What was sequenced was blood. The chain joins TRBV5-5 to TRBJ1-2; D gene: possibly TRBD1, on 5 matching bases. The CDR3 reads CASSSRGQDNGYTF. The nucleotide sequence reads TGTGCCAGCAGCTCCCGGGGCCAGGATAATGGCTACACCTTC.